This TCR beta chain was recovered during a study of blood T cell repertoires in COVID-19. Study details: Sources were T cells, B-cell-depleted T cells, or PBMCs; the material itself was cDNA or gDNA.

Some clones are missing from TCRdb's copy, which holds only in-frame ones; the method was immunoSEQ multiplex PCR. The table shows over 250,000 clones, with more than 80% occurring only once. This CDR3 has 16 amino acids. The germline gives CDR1 MNHEY, CDR2 SVGAGI. V dropped 4 bases and J dropped 3; count of bases not matched to a gene: 7. Specimen: peripheral blood. The V call is TRBV6-5, the J call TRBJ2-2; 8 nucleotides align to TRBD2. This sequence originates from a woman between 50 and 59 years old with COVID-19, enrolled during active disease. CDR3 sequence reads: CASSSPVGRDTGELFF. The CDR3 DNA reads TGTGCCAGCAGTTCCCCAGTCGGGAGGGACACCGGGGAGCTGTTTTTT.